The 14 T cell receptor beta chains below were found in one sample sequenced in a study of OX40 agonist ivuxolimab in advanced cancers. Library creation used the immunoSEQ multiplex PCR assay. TCRdb took this table from immuneACCESS and kept in-frame rearrangements with V and J called. Such tables lack part of the clones; where checked against another copy, unresolved V genes explain under half of the gap, and the rest is unexplained. For this sample the table gives around 92,000 clones, of which 90% to 95% were detected only once. The ten most abundant clones make up 0.2% to 0.3% of the sample. The sample consisted of CD4+ or CD8+ T cells sorted from blood, taken in a trial of the OX40 agonist ivuxolimab. The receptor source for this set is an adult with an advanced solid tumor such as melanoma, head and neck, liver or kidney cancer.

The chain couples TRBV28 to TRBJ1-6; the D gene is possibly TRBD1 (5 bases). Looked up from germline, CDR1 is MDHEN and CDR2 is SYDVKM. The V and J ends lost 6 bases and 10 bases respectively, with 16 bases between them. The CDR3 runs to 14 residues. The CDR3 DNA is TGTGCCAGCAGAATTTTCAGGGAGGGATCACCCCTCCACTTT. Amino acid sequence: CASRIFREGSPLHF.

The rearrangement joins TRBV14 to TRBJ1-3; D might be TRBD1 (5 bases). Germline values: CDR1 SGHDN, CDR2 FVKESK. The V end lost 4 bases, the J end lost 1 base, and 11 bases lay between the germline ends. The CDR3 has 15 amino acids. The CDR3 sequence is CASSPLAGSGNTIYF. CDR3 sequence (DNA): TGTGCCAGCAGCCCCCTCGCAGGGTCTGGAAACACCATATATTTT.

V gene TRBV6-5 combines with J gene TRBJ2-3; 12 bases align to TRBD2. V was pared by 4 bases and J by 6 bases, with 8 bases of the junction left unmatched. Germline CDR1 and CDR2: MNHEY and SVGAGI. The CDR3 contains 16 residues. In DNA form, the CDR3 reads TGTGCCAGCAGTTCCAGACTAGCGGGGGACCGGGATACGCAGTATTTT. It specifies CASSSRLAGDRDTQYF.

The genes are TRBV28 and TRBJ2-1, with 7 bases aligning to TRBD1. The CDR3 extends over 13 amino acids. Germline V gene sequence: CDR1 MDHEN, CDR2 SYDVKM. The V gene end was trimmed by 5 bases and the J gene end by 4 bases; junction bases not matched to a gene: 2. The CDR3 bases are TGTGCCAGCAGTGGGGGACAGTACAATGAGCAGTTCTTC. Its protein is CASSGGQYNEQFF.

This chain connects TRBV2 to TRBJ1-6, with a weak D call TRBD1 (6 bases). The CDR3 has 15 amino acids. Germline V gene data show CDR1 as SNHLY and CDR2 as FYNNEI. Deletions cut 3 bases from V and 8 bases from J, with 14 bases between. The CDR3 nucleotides are TGTGCCAGCAGTGAGGACAGAGTTGAGGATTCACCCCTCCACTTT. It translates to CASSEDRVEDSPLHF.

The chain combines TRBV6-5 with TRBJ2-4; TRBD2 aligns across 8 bases. With V trimmed by 8 bases and J by 3 bases, 9 bases remained unmatched. CDR1 is MNHEY and CDR2 is SVGAGI in the germline V gene. This CDR3 spans 15 amino acids. CDR3 loop: CASCRGGPVKNIQYF. CDR3 in DNA: TGTGCCAGCTGTCGGGGGGGGCCGGTCAAAAACATTCAGTACTTC.

The V and J genes are TRBV18 and TRBJ1-2; a weak D match, TRBD1 (6 bases). Germline V lookup: CDR1 KGHSH, CDR2 LQKENI. V was trimmed by 3 bases and J by 4 bases, leaving 15 bases between them. The CDR3 length is 15 residues. The DNA of the CDR3 is TGTGCCAGCTCACCCCCCCAACAGGGTACCTATGGCTACACCTTC. This encodes CASSPPQQGTYGYTF.

The CDR3 here is CASSQDLVNTGELFF. The CDR3 DNA reads TGTGCCAGCAGCCAAGATCTGGTCAACACCGGGGAGCTGTTTTTT. This rearrangement joins TRBV4-2 to TRBJ2-2; D is unclear. From germline, CDR1 is LGHNA and CDR2 YNFKEQ. Between the trimmed V and J ends, which lost 0 bases and 2 bases, there was a span of 7 bases. The CDR3 is made up of 15 amino acids.

The chain has TRBV6-6 and TRBJ1-6, with D unresolved. The CDR3 extends over 15 amino acids. Per germline, CDR1 MNHNY and CDR2 SVGAGI (reference sequence). V lost 5 bases and J lost 2, with 10 bases in between. CDR3 DNA sequence: TGTGCCAGCAGTAGTAGGCAGACCTATAATTCACCCCTCCACTTT. Its protein product is CASSSRQTYNSPLHF.

The chain combines TRBV2 with TRBJ1-5; the D is unclear. Trimming cost V 6 bases and J 4 bases, with 10 bases left between them. From germline, CDR1 is SNHLY and CDR2 FYNNEI. This CDR3 comprises 13 residues. The CDR3 protein is CASSLEVNQPQHF. The CDR3 DNA reads as TGTGCCAGCAGCCTCGAGGTGAATCAGCCCCAGCATTTT.

About this clone: The sample has other DNA sequences that encode this CDR3 too. This chain connects TRBV6-5 to TRBJ1-6, with D uncertain. The CDR3 extends over 12 amino acids. V lost 0 bases to trimming and J lost 10 bases, with 4 bases between them. Germline CDR1 is MNHEY and CDR2 is SVGAGI. The CDR3, as DNA: TGTGCCAGCAGTTACTCGGGATCACCCCTCCACTTT. Translating gives CASSYSGSPLHF.

This chain joins TRBV4-1 and TRBJ2-3; D not certain. Germline V lookup: CDR1 MGHRA, CDR2 YSYEKL. This CDR3 contains 14 residues. V dropped 4 bases and J dropped 2 bases, with 10 bases sitting between them. The CDR3 is CASSPTPFTDTQYF. The CDR3 DNA follows: TGCGCCAGCAGCCCCACCCCATTCACAGATACGCAGTATTTT.

J is TRBJ2-5 and V is TRBV4-2, with D unclear. V lost 0 bases and J lost 1, with 15 bases in between. The CDR3 has 17 amino acids. CDR1 LGHNA and CDR2 YNFKEQ come from the germline V gene. CDR3 sequence (DNA): TGTGCCAGCAGCCAAGAGGGTGGCCCCTTGATCCAAGAGACCCAGTACTTC. It encodes CASSQEGGPLIQETQYF.

This rearrangement joins TRBV29-1 to TRBJ2-1, with TRBD2 matching over 14 bases. This CDR3 region has 15 residues. Germline CDR1 SQVTM, CDR2 ANQGSEA. The V segment lost 6 bases and the J segment 9 bases; nucleotides outside the gene matches: 10. CDR3 region: CSVNRLAGGPSEQFF. CDR3 bases: TGCAGCGTCAATAGACTAGCGGGAGGGCCAAGTGAGCAGTTCTTC.